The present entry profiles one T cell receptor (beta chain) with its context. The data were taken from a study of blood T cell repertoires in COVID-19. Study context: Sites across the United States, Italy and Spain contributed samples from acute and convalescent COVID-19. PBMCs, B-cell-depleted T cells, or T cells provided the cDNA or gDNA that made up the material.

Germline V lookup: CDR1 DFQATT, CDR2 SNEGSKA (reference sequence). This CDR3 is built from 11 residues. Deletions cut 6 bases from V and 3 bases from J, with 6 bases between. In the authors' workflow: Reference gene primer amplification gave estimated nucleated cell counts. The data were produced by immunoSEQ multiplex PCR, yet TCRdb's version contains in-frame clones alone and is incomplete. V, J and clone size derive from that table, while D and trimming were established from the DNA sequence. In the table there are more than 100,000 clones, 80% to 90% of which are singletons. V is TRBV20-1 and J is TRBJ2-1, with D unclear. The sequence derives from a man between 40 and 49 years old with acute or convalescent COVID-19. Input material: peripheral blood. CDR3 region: CSAPGYNEQFF. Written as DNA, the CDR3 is TGCAGTGCGCCCGGCTACAATGAGCAGTTCTTC.